A single T cell receptor (beta chain) is shown here with its context. Its antigen is unknown. The V segment lost 4 bases and the J segment 4 bases; nucleotides outside the gene matches: 7. Per the germline V gene, CDR1 is SGHNT and CDR2 is YYREEE (reference sequence). This CDR3 comprises 15 residues. The sample belongs to a study of OX40 agonist ivuxolimab in advanced cancers. About the study: Two patients with cutaneous melanoma and one with hepatocellular carcinoma, three in total, showed partial responses.

Study results and limitations: Researchers did not determine the expanded peripheral T cells' antigen specificity. Clonal expansion was seen in CD4+ and CD8+ blood T cells by week 6 at 0.1 to 3.0 mg/kg.

Repertoires were generated with immunoSEQ multiplex PCR, while TCRdb's copy carries only in-frame clones and drops some. The sample includes some 50,000 clones, approximately 90% seen only once; the top ten take about 5%. V is TRBV5-4 and J is TRBJ1-2; 10 nucleotides match TRBD1. The sequencing here drew on CD4+ or CD8+ T cells sorted from blood, taken in a trial of the OX40 agonist ivuxolimab. The sequence was obtained from an adult with an advanced solid tumor such as melanoma, head and neck, liver or kidney cancer. The CDR3 reads CASSQRQGAGYGYTF. CDR3 nucleotide sequence: TGTGCCAGCAGCCAACGACAGGGGGCAGGCTATGGCTACACCTTC.